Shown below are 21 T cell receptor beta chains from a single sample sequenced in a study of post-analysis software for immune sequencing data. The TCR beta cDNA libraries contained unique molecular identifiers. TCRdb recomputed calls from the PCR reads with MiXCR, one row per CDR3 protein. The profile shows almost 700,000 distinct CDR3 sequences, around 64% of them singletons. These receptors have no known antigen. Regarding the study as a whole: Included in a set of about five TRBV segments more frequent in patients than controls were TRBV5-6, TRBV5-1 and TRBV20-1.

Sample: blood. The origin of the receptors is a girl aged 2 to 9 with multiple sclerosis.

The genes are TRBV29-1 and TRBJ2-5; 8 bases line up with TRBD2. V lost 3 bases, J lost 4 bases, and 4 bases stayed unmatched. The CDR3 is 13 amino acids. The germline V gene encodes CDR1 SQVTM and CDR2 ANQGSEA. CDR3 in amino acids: CSVDLAGGETQYF. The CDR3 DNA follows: TGCAGCGTTGATCTCGCGGGAGGAGAGACCCAGTACTTC.

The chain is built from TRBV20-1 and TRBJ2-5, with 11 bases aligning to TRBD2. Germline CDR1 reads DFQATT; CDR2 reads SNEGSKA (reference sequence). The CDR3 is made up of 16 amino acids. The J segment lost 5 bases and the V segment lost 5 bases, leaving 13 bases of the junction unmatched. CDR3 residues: CSARGVAGGPGETQYF. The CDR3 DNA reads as TGCAGTGCTCGCGGGGTAGCGGGAGGGCCCGGGGAGACCCAGTACTTC.

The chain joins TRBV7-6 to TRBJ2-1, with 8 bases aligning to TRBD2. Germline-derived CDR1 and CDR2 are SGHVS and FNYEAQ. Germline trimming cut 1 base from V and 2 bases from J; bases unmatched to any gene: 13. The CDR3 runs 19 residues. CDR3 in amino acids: CASSLEVRGGLGPYNEQFF. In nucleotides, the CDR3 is TGTGCCAGCAGCTTAGAGGTCCGGGGGGGCTTAGGCCCCTACAATGAGCAGTTCTTC. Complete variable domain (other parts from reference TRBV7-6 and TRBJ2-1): GAGVSQSPRYKVTKRGQDVALRCDPISGHVSLYWYRQALGQGPEFLTYFNYEAQQDKSGLPNDRFSAERPEGSISTLTIQRTEQRDSAMYRCASSLEVRGGLGPYNEQFFGPGTRLTVL.

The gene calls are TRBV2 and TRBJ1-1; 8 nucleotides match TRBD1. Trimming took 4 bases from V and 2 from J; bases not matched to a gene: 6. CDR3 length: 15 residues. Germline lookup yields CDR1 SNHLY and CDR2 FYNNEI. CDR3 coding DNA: TGTGCCAGCAGTGCCCTGGGACAGGCCAACACTGAAGCTTTCTTT. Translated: CASSALGQANTEAFF.

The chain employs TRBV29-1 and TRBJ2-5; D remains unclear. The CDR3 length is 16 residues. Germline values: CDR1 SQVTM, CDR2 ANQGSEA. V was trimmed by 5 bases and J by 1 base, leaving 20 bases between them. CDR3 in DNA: TGCAGCGTTCAACTTGCCCCAAGCTGGAGCCAAGAGACCCAGTACTTC. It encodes CSVQLAPSWSQETQYF.

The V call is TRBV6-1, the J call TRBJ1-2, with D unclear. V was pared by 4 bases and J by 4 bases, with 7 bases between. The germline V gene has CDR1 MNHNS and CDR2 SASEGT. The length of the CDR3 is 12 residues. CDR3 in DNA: TGTGCCAGCAGTGCCCAGCGCTATGGCTACACCTTC. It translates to CASSAQRYGYTF.

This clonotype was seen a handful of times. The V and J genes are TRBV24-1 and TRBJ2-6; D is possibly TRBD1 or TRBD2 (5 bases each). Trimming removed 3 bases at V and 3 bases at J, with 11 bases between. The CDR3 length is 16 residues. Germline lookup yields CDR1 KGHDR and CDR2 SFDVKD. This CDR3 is CATSDPRGGGANVLTF. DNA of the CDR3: TGTGCCACCAGTGATCCCCGGGGCGGTGGGGCCAACGTCCTGACTTTC.

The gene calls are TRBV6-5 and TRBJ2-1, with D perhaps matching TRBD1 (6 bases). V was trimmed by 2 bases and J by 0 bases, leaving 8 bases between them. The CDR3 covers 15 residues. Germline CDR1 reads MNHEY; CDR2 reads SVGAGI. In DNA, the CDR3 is TGTGCCAGCAGTTACACAGGGAGCTCCTACAATGAGCAGTTCTTC. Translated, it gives CASSYTGSSYNEQFF.

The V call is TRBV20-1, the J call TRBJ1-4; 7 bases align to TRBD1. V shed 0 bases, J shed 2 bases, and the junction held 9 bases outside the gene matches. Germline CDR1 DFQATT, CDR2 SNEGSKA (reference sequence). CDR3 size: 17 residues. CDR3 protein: CSARERRGLSTNEKLFF. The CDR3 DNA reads TGCAGTGCTAGAGAGCGGAGGGGGCTATCTACTAATGAAAAACTGTTTTTT.

The CDR3 DNA is TGTGCCAGCAGCCCACGACAGGGAAAGGCCGGGGAGCTGTTTTTT. Translated, it gives CASSPRQGKAGELFF. V and J are TRBV7-9 and TRBJ2-2, with 7 bases lining up with TRBD1. The CDR3 totals 15 residues. V lost 5 bases and J lost 6; bases outside the gene matches: 9. Germline CDR1 and CDR2: SEHNR and FQNEAQ (reference sequence). The whole variable domain, filled in from reference TRBV7-9 and TRBJ2-2, reads DTGVSQNPRHKITKRGQNVTFRCDPISEHNRLYWYRQTLGQGPEFLTYFQNEAQLEKSRLLSDRFSAERPKGSFSTLEIQRTEQGDSAMYLCASSPRQGKAGELFFGEGSRLTVL.

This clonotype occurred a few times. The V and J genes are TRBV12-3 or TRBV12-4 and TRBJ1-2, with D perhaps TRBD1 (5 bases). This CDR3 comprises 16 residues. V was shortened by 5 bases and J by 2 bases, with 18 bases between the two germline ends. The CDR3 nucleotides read TGTGCCAGCAGTACCAAACCGGGACGGACAAACTATGGCTACACCTTC. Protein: CASSTKPGRTNYGYTF.

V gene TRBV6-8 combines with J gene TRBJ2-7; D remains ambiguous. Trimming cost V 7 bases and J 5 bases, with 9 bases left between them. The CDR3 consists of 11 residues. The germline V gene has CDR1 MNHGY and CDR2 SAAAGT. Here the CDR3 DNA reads TGTGCCAGCATAAAGGATCACGAGCAGTACTTC. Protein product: CASIKDHEQYF.

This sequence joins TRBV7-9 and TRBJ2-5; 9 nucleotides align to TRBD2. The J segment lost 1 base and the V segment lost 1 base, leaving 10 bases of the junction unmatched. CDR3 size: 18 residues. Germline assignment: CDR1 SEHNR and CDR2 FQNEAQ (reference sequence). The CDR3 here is CASSLGGRGQLAQETQYF. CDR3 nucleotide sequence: TGTGCCAGCAGCTTAGGCGGGAGGGGACAGCTTGCCCAAGAGACCCAGTACTTC.

CDR3 coding DNA: TGTGCCAGCAGTCGCACGACAAGCTTGAACACTGAAGCTTTCTTT. Protein product: CASSRTTSLNTEAFF. This chain links TRBV12-3 or TRBV12-4 with TRBJ1-1, with no clear D. CDR3 length: 15 residues. Trimming shortened V by 5 bases and J by 0 bases, and 13 bases separated the two germline ends.

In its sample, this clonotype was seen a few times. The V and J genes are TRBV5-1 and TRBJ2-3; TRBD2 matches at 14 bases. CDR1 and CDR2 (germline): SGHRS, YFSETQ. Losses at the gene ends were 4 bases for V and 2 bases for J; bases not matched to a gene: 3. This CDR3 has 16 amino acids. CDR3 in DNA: TGCGCCAGCAGCCCGGGACTAGCGGGGGTCACAGATACGCAGTATTTT. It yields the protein CASSPGLAGVTDTQYF.

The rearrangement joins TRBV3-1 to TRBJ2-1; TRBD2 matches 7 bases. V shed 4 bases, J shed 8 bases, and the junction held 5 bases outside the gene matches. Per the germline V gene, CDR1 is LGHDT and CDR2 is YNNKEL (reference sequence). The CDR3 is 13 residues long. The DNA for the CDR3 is TGTGCCAGCAGCCGGGCGGGAGTAGATGAGCAGTTCTTC. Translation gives CASSRAGVDEQFF.

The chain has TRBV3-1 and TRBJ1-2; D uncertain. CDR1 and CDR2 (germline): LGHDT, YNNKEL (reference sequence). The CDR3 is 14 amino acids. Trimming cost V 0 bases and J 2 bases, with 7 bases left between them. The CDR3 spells CASSQEGMNYGYTF. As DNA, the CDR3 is TGTGCCAGCAGCCAAGAGGGGATGAACTATGGCTACACCTTC.

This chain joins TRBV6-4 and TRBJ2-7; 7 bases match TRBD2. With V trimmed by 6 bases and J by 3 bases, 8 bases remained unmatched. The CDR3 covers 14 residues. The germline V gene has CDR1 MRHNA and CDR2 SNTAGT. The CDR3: CASRRVAGIYEQYF. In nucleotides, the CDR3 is TGTGCCAGCAGGAGAGTAGCGGGCATCTACGAGCAGTACTTC.

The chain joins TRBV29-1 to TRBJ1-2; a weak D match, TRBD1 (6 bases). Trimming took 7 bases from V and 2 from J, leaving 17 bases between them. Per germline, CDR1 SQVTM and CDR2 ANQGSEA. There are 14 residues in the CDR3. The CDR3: CSAEGGPENYGYTF. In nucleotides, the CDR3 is TGCAGCGCGGAGGGGGGGCCGGAAAACTATGGCTACACCTTC. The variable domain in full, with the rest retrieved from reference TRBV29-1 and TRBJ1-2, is SAVISQKPSRDICQRGTSLTIQCQVDSQVTMMFWYRQQPGQSLTLIATANQGSEATYESGFVIDKFPISRPNLTFSTLTVSNMSPEDSSIYLCSAEGGPENYGYTFGSGTRLTVV.

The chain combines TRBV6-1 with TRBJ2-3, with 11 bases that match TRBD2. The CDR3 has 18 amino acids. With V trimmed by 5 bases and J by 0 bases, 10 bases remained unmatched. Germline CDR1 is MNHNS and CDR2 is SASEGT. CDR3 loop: CASSRTFRLAGSTDTQYF. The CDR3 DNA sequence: TGTGCCAGCAGTCGCACCTTCCGACTAGCGGGGAGCACAGATACGCAGTATTTT.

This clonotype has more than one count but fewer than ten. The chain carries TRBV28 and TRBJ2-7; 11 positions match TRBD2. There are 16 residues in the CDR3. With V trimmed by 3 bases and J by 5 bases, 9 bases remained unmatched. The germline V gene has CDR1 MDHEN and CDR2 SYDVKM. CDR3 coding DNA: TGTGCCAGCAGTTTCTGGAGACTAGCGGGAAGTAACGAGCAGTACTTC. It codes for CASSFWRLAGSNEQYF.